Each of the 17 T cell receptor beta chains below was sequenced from the same sample in a study of metastatic and nonmetastatic thyroid tumors. Nobody among the patients had been given any treatment before thyroid surgery. MiXCR reprocessed the PCR reads for TCRdb. The profile shows 35,000 to 50,000 clones, approximately 13% of them singletons. Source material: blood. These receptors all come from a female donor with papillary thyroid cancer or a benign thyroid nodule (not recorded which). Some clones in this sample may be carry-over from other donors' samples.

This clone was recorded many times. CDR3 in amino acids: CASSVVHTHNEQFF. As DNA, the CDR3 is TGTGCCAGCAGCGTAGTACACACCCACAATGAGCAGTTCTTC. This rearrangement joins TRBV9 to TRBJ2-1; D gene ambiguous. The germline gives CDR1 SGDLS, CDR2 YYNGEE. The CDR3 has 14 amino acids. With 0 bases removed from V and 5 bases from J, the gap between germline ends came to 9 bases.

This clone was recorded many times. The chain joins TRBV15 to TRBJ1-1; D may be TRBD1 (5 bases). This CDR3 has 15 residues. Between the trimmed V and J ends, which lost 1 base and 3 bases, there was a span of 12 bases. Germline loops: CDR1 LNHNV, CDR2 YYDKDF (reference sequence). CDR3 amino acids: CATSRGGGGDTEAFF. The DNA for the CDR3 is TGTGCCACCAGCAGAGGGGGTGGGGGGGACACTGAAGCTTTCTTT.

This clone is termed medium-sized. The J gene is TRBJ2-1, the V gene TRBV12-3 or TRBV12-4; TRBD1 or TRBD2 may be the D gene (5 bases each). V dropped 6 bases and J dropped 5 bases, with 14 bases sitting between them. This CDR3 comprises 14 residues. CDR3 sequence (DNA): TGTGCCAGCAGCTGGGACCGAGTCAACAATGAGCAGTTCTTC. It encodes CASSWDRVNNEQFF.

This clone was counted many times. CDR3 in amino acids: CASLWEKLFF. The CDR3 DNA reads TGTGCCAGTCTTTGGGAAAAACTGTTTTTT. The V gene is TRBV25-1, the J gene TRBJ1-4; D gene uncertain. Germline V gives CDR1 MGHDK, CDR2 SYGVNS. V lost 9 bases and J lost 8, with 7 bases in between. The CDR3 is 10 amino acids.

The chain carries TRBV11-3 and TRBJ2-4; maybe TRBD1 (6 bases). The CDR3 is 16 amino acids. Looked up from germline, CDR1 is SGHNT and CDR2 is YENEEA. Trimming pared 4 bases from V and 0 bases from J, leaving 13 bases between. The CDR3 DNA is TGTGCCAGCAGCTCCGACAGGATACTAGCCAAAAACATTCAGTACTTC. The encoded protein is CASSSDRILAKNIQYF.

Many counts were recorded for this clone. The V gene is TRBV28, the J gene TRBJ1-1, with D hard to call. CDR3 length equals 12 residues. Germline V gene sequence: CDR1 MDHEN, CDR2 SYDVKM. Deletions cut 3 bases from V and 7 bases from J, with 9 bases between. The CDR3 spells CASSFLGIEAFF. The CDR3 coding sequence is TGTGCCAGCAGTTTTCTGGGAATTGAAGCTTTCTTT.

In this sample, this clone turned up many times. This sample includes further DNA sequences coding for the same CDR3. CDR3 region: CASSLPAGPQHF. CDR3 in DNA: TGTGCCAGCAGCTTGCCGGCTGGGCCCCAGCATTTT. The chain joins TRBV5-6 to TRBJ1-5, with unresolved D. The CDR3 contains 12 residues. In germline, CDR1 is SGHDT, CDR2 YYEEEE. The V end was cut by 1 base, the J end by 9 bases, with 8 bases between.

There are many counts of this clone. This chain connects TRBV6-1 to TRBJ2-1, with 12 bases matching TRBD2. Germline assignment: CDR1 MNHNS and CDR2 SASEGT. Trimming removed 5 bases from V and 6 bases from J; junction bases left unmatched: 5. The CDR3 loop spans 15 amino acids. The CDR3 sequence is CASSHWTSGTNEQFF. The DNA for the CDR3 is TGTGCCAGCAGTCACTGGACTAGCGGGACCAATGAGCAGTTCTTC.

This chain joins TRBV11-2 and TRBJ2-1; 9 bases match TRBD2. After removal of 0 bases from V and 15 bases from J, the junction contained 9 bases not matched to a gene. Germline lookup yields CDR1 SGHAT and CDR2 FQNNGV. The CDR3 has 14 residues. The CDR3 loop reads CASSLEGPSGNLFF. The CDR3 DNA reads TGTGCCAGCAGCTTAGAGGGTCCTAGCGGGAACCTGTTCTTC.

This clone has ten or more counts. The V call is TRBV27, the J call TRBJ2-1; 15 bases are shared with TRBD2. The germline CDR1 and CDR2 sequences are MNHEY and SMNVEV (reference sequence). J gave up 8 bases and V 6 bases, and 8 bases lay outside the gene matches. The length of the CDR3 is 16 residues. CDR3 protein: CASSSIGLAGGYEQFF. CDR3 coding DNA: TGTGCCAGCAGCTCGATTGGACTAGCGGGAGGGTATGAGCAGTTCTTC.

This clone was seen repeatedly, ten times or more. The gene calls are TRBV18 and TRBJ2-7, with 12 bases aligning to TRBD1. The CDR3 has 15 amino acids. Trimming cost V 3 bases and J 5 bases; bases outside gene matches: 5. Germline V lookup: CDR1 KGHSH, CDR2 LQKENI. This CDR3 reads CASSPAGTGGDEQYF. CDR3 DNA sequence: TGTGCCAGCTCACCGGCCGGGACAGGGGGCGACGAGCAGTACTTC.

This clone has at least ten counts. The chain employs TRBV5-1 and TRBJ2-1; D gene unclear. CDR1 is SGHRS and CDR2 is YFSETQ in the germline V gene. The V end was cut by 0 bases, the J end by 4 bases, with 11 bases between. The CDR3 totals 15 residues. The CDR3 DNA reads TGCGCCAGCAGCTTGGAGGCAGGAAGATACAATGAGCAGTTCTTC. Its protein is CASSLEAGRYNEQFF. The variable domain in full, with the rest retrieved from reference TRBV5-1 and TRBJ2-1, is KAGVTQTPRYLIKTRGQQVTLSCSPISGHRSVSWYQQTPGQGLQFLFEYFSETQRNKGNFPGRFSGRQFSNSRSEMNVSTLELGDSALYLCASSLEAGRYNEQFFGPGTRLTVL.

This clone came up once. The junction departs from germline at one end; a sequencing error may be responsible. The chain joins TRBV6-1 to TRBJ2-7; 7 nucleotides agree with TRBD2. The CDR3 contains 13 residues. CDR1 and CDR2 (germline): MNHNS, SASEGT. DNA for the CDR3: TGTGACAGCAGTCTCGGGGGGAACTTCGAGCAGTACTTC. The encoded protein is CDSSLGGNFEQYF.

This clone was observed at least ten times. The chain uses TRBV24-1 and TRBJ1-4; 10 nucleotides line up with TRBD1. Germline-derived CDR1 and CDR2 are KGHDR and SFDVKD. The CDR3 is 15 residues long. The ends lost 4 bases at V and 6 bases at J; junction bases unmatched: 4. For the CDR3, the DNA is TGTGCCACCAGTGAGCAGACAGGGGGCCATGAAAAACTGTTTTTT. Translated, it gives CATSEQTGGHEKLFF.

This clone was observed many times. At the DNA level, this CDR3 is encoded by other sequences in the same sample as well. The chain employs TRBV4-1 and TRBJ1-1; a possible D gene is TRBD1 (6 bases). The length of the CDR3 is 18 residues. Germline-derived CDR1 and CDR2 are MGHRA and YSYEKL. The V and J ends lost 4 bases and 0 bases respectively, with 21 bases between them. The CDR3 is CASSRGTGKVFMNTEAFF. CDR3 bases: TGCGCCAGCAGCCGCGGAACAGGGAAGGTCTTCATGAACACTGAAGCTTTCTTT.

This clone has ten or more counts. The chain couples TRBV4-1 to TRBJ2-7, with D unclear. Between the trimmed V and J ends, which lost 2 bases and 3 bases, there was a span of 8 bases. The germline V gene encodes CDR1 MGHRA and CDR2 YSYEKL. The CDR3 totals 13 residues. The CDR3 region has the DNA TGCGCCAGCAGCCAAAATCCCGACTACGAGCAGTACTTC. It yields the protein CASSQNPDYEQYF.

This clone came up many times. This sequence joins TRBV7-6 and TRBJ1-2; a possible D gene is TRBD1 (6 bases). The V end lost 5 bases, the J end lost 6 bases, and 16 bases lay between the germline ends. Germline V lookup: CDR1 SGHVS, CDR2 FNYEAQ. The CDR3 loop spans 14 amino acids. CDR3 sequence reads: CASSPTQRQDGYTF. In nucleotides, the CDR3 is TGTGCCAGCAGCCCGACTCAGAGACAGGATGGCTACACCTTC.